The T cell receptor beta chain under discussion was sequenced for a study of cytomegalovirus exposure and HLA in healthy donors. Study-wide results and caveats: Within the data, a cluster of highly shared sequence variants was likely a sequencing artifact. With DRB1 most and HLA-C fewest, TCR association rates differed between HLA loci in a later analysis.

V gave up 4 bases and J gave up 7 bases, with 20 bases separating them. The CDR3 length is 15 residues. Germline V CDR1 and CDR2: LGHNA, YNFKEQ. Primers: 60 Vbeta forward and 13 Jbeta reverse. Assay: immunoSEQ multiplex PCR; the TCRdb copy retains only in-frame clones and omits some. The top ten clones hold more than 9% of a sample with 90,000 to 150,000 clones, around 70% of them seen once. Nominal health characterized the donors when sampled, though unrecorded immune exposures were likely. To note about this clone: What it recognizes is unknown.

This receptor was taken from a woman in her forties or fifties in good health and CMV-seropositive. The material sequenced was PBMCs. The chain carries TRBV4-2 and TRBJ2-7; weak D call: TRBD2 (5 bases). CDR3 DNA sequence: TGTGCCAGCAGCCCGTATATATACGGCAGAGGGGAGCAGTACTTC. Its protein product is CASSPYIYGRGEQYF.